These 9 T cell receptor beta chains were all obtained from the same sample, sequenced in a study of OX40 agonist ivuxolimab in advanced cancers. TCRdb keeps only in-frame clones here, not all; method: immunoSEQ multiplex PCR. Here the sample spans about 78,000 clones, about 91% being singletons. Sequenced here: CD4+ or CD8+ T cells sorted from blood, sampled in a trial of the OX40 agonist ivuxolimab. The source is an adult with an advanced solid tumor such as melanoma, head and neck, liver or kidney cancer.

The chain has TRBV5-1 and TRBJ1-3, with 7 bases identical to TRBD1. In germline, CDR1 is SGHRS, CDR2 YFSETQ. The junction had 8 bases not matched to a gene; V was cut back by 4 bases and J by 4 bases. This CDR3 has 15 residues. The CDR3: CASSPQGLGGNTIYF. As DNA, the CDR3 is TGCGCCAGCAGCCCACAGGGGCTTGGAGGAAACACCATATATTTT.

The J gene is TRBJ1-1, the V gene TRBV18; 9 bases fit TRBD1. CDR3 size: 14 residues. J was trimmed by 5 bases and V by 1 base; bases with no gene match: 2. Germline lookup yields CDR1 KGHSH and CDR2 LQKENI. The CDR3 DNA follows: TGTGCCAGCTCACCACTGACAGGGGGGACTGAAGCTTTCTTT. Translating gives CASSPLTGGTEAFF.

The J gene is TRBJ1-6, the V gene TRBV5-4; 8 nucleotides agree with TRBD1. J gave up 4 bases and V 0 bases, and 3 bases lay outside the gene matches. The germline V gene has CDR1 SGHNT and CDR2 YYREEE (reference sequence). The CDR3 loop spans 16 amino acids. As DNA, the CDR3 is TGTGCCAGCAGCTTGGACAGGGGGATGTATAATTCACCCCTCCACTTT. It translates to CASSLDRGMYNSPLHF. Full variable domain (missing parts from reference TRBV5-4 and TRBJ1-6): ETGVTQSPTHLIKTRGQQVTLRCSSQSGHNTVSWYQQALGQGPQFIFQYYREEENGRGNFPPRFSGLQFPNYSSELNVNALELDDSALYLCASSLDRGMYNSPLHFGNGTRLTVT.

This CDR3 reads CASSLEGPVEQYF. The CDR3 region has the DNA TGTGCCAGCAGTCTTGAGGGCCCCGTGGAGCAGTACTTC. The V and J genes are TRBV7-9 and TRBJ2-7, with D perhaps TRBD2 (5 bases). Germline CDR1 reads SEHNR; CDR2 reads FQNEAQ (reference sequence). There are 13 residues in the CDR3. V was shortened by 6 bases and J by 7 bases, with 16 bases between the two germline ends.

The V and J genes are TRBV19 and TRBJ1-5; no clear D. This CDR3 region has 13 residues. Germline CDR1 reads LNHDA; CDR2 reads SQIVND (reference sequence). Trimming removed 7 bases at V and 2 bases at J, with 9 bases between. CDR3 protein: CASTFTGNQPQHF. The CDR3, as DNA: TGTGCCAGTACCTTTACAGGCAATCAGCCCCAGCATTTT.

The genes are TRBV2 and TRBJ2-2, with 14 bases that match TRBD2. Germline values: CDR1 SNHLY, CDR2 FYNNEI. The CDR3 consists of 18 residues. J gave up 4 bases and V 6 bases, and 10 bases lay outside the gene matches. The CDR3 region is CASRSGLAGVPSTGELFF. The CDR3 DNA reads as TGTGCCAGCAGATCGGGACTAGCGGGAGTCCCGTCCACCGGGGAGCTGTTTTTT.

The chain carries TRBV18 and TRBJ2-7; D remains ambiguous. Looked up from germline, CDR1 is KGHSH and CDR2 is LQKENI. The CDR3 is 13 residues long. V was shortened by 6 bases and J by 0 bases, with 9 bases between the two germline ends. This chain's CDR3 is CASSPYGSYEQYF. CDR3 bases: TGTGCCAGCTCGCCATATGGCTCCTACGAGCAGTACTTC.

This clone was detected only once. V gene TRBV27 combines with J gene TRBJ1-3; D uncertain. Between the trimmed V and J ends, which lost 5 bases and 2 bases, there was a span of 10 bases. The CDR3 extends over 14 amino acids. Germline V gene data show CDR1 as MNHEY and CDR2 as SMNVEV (reference sequence). DNA for the CDR3: TGTGCCAGCAGTCGGGTGGCCACTGGAAACACCATATATTTT. This gives the protein CASSRVATGNTIYF.

The chain recombines TRBV7-9 with TRBJ2-7; 7 positions agree with TRBD1. Germline V lookup: CDR1 SEHNR, CDR2 FQNEAQ (reference sequence). Germline trimming cut 4 bases from V and 3 bases from J; bases unmatched to any gene: 3. The CDR3 has 13 amino acids. The CDR3 DNA reads as TGTGCCAGCAGCTCGCGGACAGGCTACGAGCAGTACTTC. Amino acids: CASSSRTGYEQYF. The full variable domain, its missing parts supplied by reference TRBV7-9 and TRBJ2-7, is DTGVSQNPRHKITKRGQNVTFRCDPISEHNRLYWYRQTLGQGPEFLTYFQNEAQLEKSRLLSDRFSAERPKGSFSTLEIQRTEQGDSAMYLCASSSRTGYEQYFGPGTRLTVT.